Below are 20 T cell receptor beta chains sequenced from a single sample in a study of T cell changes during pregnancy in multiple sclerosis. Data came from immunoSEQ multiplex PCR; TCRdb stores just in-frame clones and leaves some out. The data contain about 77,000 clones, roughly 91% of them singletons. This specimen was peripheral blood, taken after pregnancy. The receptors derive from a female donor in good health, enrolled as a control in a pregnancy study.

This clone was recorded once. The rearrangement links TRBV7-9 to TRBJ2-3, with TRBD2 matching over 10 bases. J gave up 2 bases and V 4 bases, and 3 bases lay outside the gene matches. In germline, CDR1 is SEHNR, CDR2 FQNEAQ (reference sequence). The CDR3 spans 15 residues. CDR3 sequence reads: CASSSSGRVTDTQYF. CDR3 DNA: TGTGCCAGCAGCTCAAGCGGGAGGGTCACAGATACGCAGTATTTT.

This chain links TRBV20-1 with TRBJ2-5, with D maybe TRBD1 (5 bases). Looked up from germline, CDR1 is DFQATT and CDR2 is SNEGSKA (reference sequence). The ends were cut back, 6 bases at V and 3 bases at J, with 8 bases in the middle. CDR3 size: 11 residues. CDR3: CSARREETQYF. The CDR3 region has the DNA TGCAGTGCCCGCAGGGAAGAGACCCAGTACTTC.

Here the CDR3 DNA reads TGTGCCAGCAGACCTCACCCGGTCGGGGGGACCCAGTACTTC. Its protein product is CASRPHPVGGTQYF. V is TRBV27 and J is TRBJ2-5; D perhaps matches TRBD2 (6 bases). Germline V gene data show CDR1 as MNHEY and CDR2 as SMNVEV (reference sequence). This CDR3 has 14 residues. V dropped 6 bases and J dropped 7 bases, with 18 bases sitting between them.

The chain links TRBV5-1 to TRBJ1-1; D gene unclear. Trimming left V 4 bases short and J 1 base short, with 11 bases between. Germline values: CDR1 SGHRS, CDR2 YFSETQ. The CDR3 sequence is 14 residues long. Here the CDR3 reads CASSIPGGNTEAFF. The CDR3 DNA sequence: TGCGCCAGCAGCATCCCGGGAGGGAACACTGAAGCTTTCTTT.

The CDR3 region has the DNA TGTGCCAGCTCTCCCGGACTGATACAAGAGACCCAGTACTTC. Its protein is CASSPGLIQETQYF. This chain connects TRBV18 to TRBJ2-5, with a weak D call TRBD2 (5 bases). Germline V lookup: CDR1 KGHSH, CDR2 LQKENI. The CDR3 runs 14 residues. V dropped 6 bases and J dropped 2 bases, with 13 bases sitting between them. The entire variable domain, with the rest obtained from reference TRBV18 and TRBJ2-5, is as follows: NAGVMQNPRHLVRRRGQEARLRCSPMKGHSHVYWYRQLPEEGLKFMVYLQKENIIDESGMPKERFSAEFPKEGPSILRIQQVVRGDSAAYFCASSPGLIQETQYFGPGTRLLVL.

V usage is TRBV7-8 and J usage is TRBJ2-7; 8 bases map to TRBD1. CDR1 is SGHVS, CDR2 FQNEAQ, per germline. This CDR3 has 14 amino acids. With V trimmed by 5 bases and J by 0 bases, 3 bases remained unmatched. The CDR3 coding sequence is TGTGCCAGCAGCAGGGACAGGTTCTCCTACGAGCAGTACTTC. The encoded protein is CASSRDRFSYEQYF.

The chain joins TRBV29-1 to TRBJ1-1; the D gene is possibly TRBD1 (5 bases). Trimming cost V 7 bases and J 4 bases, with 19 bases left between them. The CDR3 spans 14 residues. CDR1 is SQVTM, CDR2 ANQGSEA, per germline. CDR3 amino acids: CSAGGGAITTEAFF. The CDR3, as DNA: TGCAGCGCCGGCGGAGGGGCGATAACCACTGAAGCTTTCTTT.

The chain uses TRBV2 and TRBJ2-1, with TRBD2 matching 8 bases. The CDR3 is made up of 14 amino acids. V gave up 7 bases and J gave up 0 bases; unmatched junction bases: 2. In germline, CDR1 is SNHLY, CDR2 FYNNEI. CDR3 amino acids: CASNSGASYNEQFF. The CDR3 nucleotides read TGTGCCAGCAATAGCGGGGCCTCCTACAATGAGCAGTTCTTC. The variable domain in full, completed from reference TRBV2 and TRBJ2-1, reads EPEVTQTPSHQVTQMGQEVILRCVPISNHLYFYWYRQILGQKVEFLVSFYNNEISEKSEIFDDQFSVERPDGSNFTLKIRSTKLEDSAMYFCASNSGASYNEQFFGPGTRLTVL.

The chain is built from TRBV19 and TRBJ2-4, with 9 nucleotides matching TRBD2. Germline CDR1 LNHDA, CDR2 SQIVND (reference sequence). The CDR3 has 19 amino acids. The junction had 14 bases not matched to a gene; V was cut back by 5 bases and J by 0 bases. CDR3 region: CASSVSGRLASLAKNIQYF. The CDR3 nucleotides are TGTGCCAGTAGTGTTAGCGGGAGATTGGCCTCATTAGCCAAAAACATTCAGTACTTC.

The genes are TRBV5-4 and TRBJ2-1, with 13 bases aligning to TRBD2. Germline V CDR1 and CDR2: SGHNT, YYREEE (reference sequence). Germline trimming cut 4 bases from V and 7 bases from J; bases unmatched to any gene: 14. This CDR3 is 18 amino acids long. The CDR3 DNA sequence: TGTGCCAGCAGCGAGGAACTAGCGGGAGGGGGGACGGGGAATGAGCAGTTCTTC. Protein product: CASSEELAGGGTGNEQFF. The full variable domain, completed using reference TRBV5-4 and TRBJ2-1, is ETGVTQSPTHLIKTRGQQVTLRCSSQSGHNTVSWYQQALGQGPQFIFQYYREEENGRGNFPPRFSGLQFPNYSSELNVNALELDDSALYLCASSEELAGGGTGNEQFFGPGTRLTVL.

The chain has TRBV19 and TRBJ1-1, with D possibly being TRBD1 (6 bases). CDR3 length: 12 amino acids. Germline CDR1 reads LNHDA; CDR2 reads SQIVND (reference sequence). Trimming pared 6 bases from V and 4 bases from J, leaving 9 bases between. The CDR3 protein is CASRTGGTEAFF. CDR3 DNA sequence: TGTGCCAGTAGGACAGGCGGCACTGAAGCTTTCTTT. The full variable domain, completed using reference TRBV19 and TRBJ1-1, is DGGITQSPKYLFRKEGQNVTLSCEQNLNHDAMYWYRQDPGQGLRLIYYSQIVNDFQKGDIAEGYSVSREKKESFPLTVTSAQKNPTAFYLCASRTGGTEAFFGQGTRLTVV.

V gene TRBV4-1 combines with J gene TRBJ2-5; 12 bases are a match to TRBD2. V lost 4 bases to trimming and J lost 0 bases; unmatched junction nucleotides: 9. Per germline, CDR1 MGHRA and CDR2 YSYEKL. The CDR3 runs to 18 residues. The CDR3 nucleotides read TGCGCCAGCAGCCGAAATCGGCTAGCGGGAGGGTACCAAGAGACCCAGTACTTC. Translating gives CASSRNRLAGGYQETQYF.

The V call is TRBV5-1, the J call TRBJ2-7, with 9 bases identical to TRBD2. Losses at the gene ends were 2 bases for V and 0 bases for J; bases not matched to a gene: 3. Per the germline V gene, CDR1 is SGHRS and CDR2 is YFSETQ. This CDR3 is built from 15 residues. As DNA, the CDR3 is TGCGCCAGCAGCTTAGGACTAGCGACCTCCTACGAGCAGTACTTC. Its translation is CASSLGLATSYEQYF.

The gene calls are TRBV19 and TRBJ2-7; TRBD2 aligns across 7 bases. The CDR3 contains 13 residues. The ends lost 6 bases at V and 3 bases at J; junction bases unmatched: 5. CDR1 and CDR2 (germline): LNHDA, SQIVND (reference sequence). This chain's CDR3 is CASSGGGVYEQYF. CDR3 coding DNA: TGTGCCAGTAGCGGCGGGGGAGTCTACGAGCAGTACTTC.

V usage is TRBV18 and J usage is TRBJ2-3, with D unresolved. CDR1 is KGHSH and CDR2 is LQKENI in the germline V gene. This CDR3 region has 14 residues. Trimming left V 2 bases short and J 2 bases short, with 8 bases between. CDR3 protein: CASSPTRSTDTQYF. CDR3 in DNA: TGTGCCAGCTCACCAACGAGATCCACAGATACGCAGTATTTT.

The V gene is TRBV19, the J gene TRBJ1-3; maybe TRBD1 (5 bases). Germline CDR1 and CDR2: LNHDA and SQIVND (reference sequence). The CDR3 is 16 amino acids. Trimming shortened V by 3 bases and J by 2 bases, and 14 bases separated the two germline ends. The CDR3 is CASSILTGSAGNTIYF. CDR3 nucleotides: TGTGCCAGTAGTATCCTAACAGGTTCGGCTGGAAACACCATATATTTT.

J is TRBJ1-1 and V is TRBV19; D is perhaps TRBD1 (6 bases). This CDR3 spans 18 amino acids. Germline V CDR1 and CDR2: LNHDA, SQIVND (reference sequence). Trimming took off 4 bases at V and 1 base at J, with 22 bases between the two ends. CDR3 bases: TGTGCCAGTAGTACGTTCACTAATCGCCGGACAGCGAACACTGAAGCTTTCTTT. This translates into CASSTFTNRRTANTEAFF.

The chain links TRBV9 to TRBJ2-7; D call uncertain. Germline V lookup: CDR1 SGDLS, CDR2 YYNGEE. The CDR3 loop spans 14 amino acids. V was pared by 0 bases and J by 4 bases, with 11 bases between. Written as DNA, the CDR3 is TGTGCCAGCAGCGTAGATTTGATCGGGTACGAGCAGTACTTC. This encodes CASSVDLIGYEQYF.

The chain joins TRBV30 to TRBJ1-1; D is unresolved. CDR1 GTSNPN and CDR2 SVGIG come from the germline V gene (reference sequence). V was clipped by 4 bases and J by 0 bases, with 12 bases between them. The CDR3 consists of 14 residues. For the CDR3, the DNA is TGTGCCTGGATTCTAGGAAGCATGAACACTGAAGCTTTCTTT. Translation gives CAWILGSMNTEAFF.

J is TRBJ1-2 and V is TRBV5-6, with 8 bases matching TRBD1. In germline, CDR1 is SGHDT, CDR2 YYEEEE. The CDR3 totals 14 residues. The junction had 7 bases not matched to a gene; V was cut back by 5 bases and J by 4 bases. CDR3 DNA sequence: TGTGCCAGCAGGCTGACAGGGGATCTCTATGGCTACACCTTC. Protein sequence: CASRLTGDLYGYTF. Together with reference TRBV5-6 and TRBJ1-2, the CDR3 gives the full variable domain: DAGVTQSPTHLIKTRGQQVTLRCSPKSGHDTVSWYQQALGQGPQFIFQYYEEEERQRGNFPDRFSGHQFPNYSSELNVNALLLGDSALYLCASRLTGDLYGYTFGSGTRLTVV.